The 8 T cell receptor beta chains in this list originate from one sample, sequenced in a study of PD-1 blockade in classical Hodgkin lymphoma. Using immunoSEQ multiplex PCR, the repertoire was profiled, and TCRdb retains in-frame clones only, with some absent. In the table there are some 30,000 clones, 90% to 95% of which are singletons. Stated time point: cycle 4 day 1 (C4D1), after more than five weeks of nivolumab. Relapse after autologous stem cell transplantation occurred in every patient, and brentuximab vedotin exposure varied. Investigators isolated CD4+ T cells from thawed PBMCs through magnetic negative selection. This specimen was CD4+ T cells from blood, taken before the fourth cycle of nivolumab. The receptors originated from a human donor with classical Hodgkin lymphoma.

This clone was counted between two and nine times. The V and J genes are TRBV5-1 and TRBJ1-2; D call uncertain. Trimming took off 4 bases at V and 8 bases at J, with 15 bases between the two ends. The CDR3 is made up of 13 amino acids. Per the germline V gene, CDR1 is SGHRS and CDR2 is YFSETQ. The CDR3 spells CASSAPAAGGYTF. For the CDR3, the DNA is TGCGCCAGCAGCGCCCCCGCCGCGGGGGGCTACACCTTC.

This clone has a single count. The chain employs TRBV19 and TRBJ1-5, with 10 bases that match TRBD1. The junction had 4 bases not matched to a gene; V was cut back by 4 bases and J by 7 bases. The CDR3 has 14 residues. Germline-derived CDR1 and CDR2 are LNHDA and SQIVND (reference sequence). CDR3 residues: CASSTTGGWQPQHF. The CDR3, as DNA: TGTGCCAGTAGTACGACAGGGGGCTGGCAGCCCCAGCATTTT.

This chain connects TRBV7-3 to TRBJ1-4; D call uncertain. Germline assignment: CDR1 SGHTA and CDR2 FQGTGA. The CDR3 sequence is 14 residues long. Trimming left V 4 bases short and J 8 bases short, with 14 bases between. CDR3: CASSSTPPPEKLFF. The CDR3 DNA is TGTGCCAGCAGCTCCACCCCTCCCCCCGAAAAACTGTTTTTT.

The chain recombines TRBV2 with TRBJ1-2; D unclear. Per germline, CDR1 SNHLY and CDR2 FYNNEI. V lost 7 bases and J lost 2, with 8 bases in between. The CDR3 consists of 12 residues. The DNA for the CDR3 is TGTGCCAGCACGCCAGAGAACTATGGCTACACCTTC. Protein product: CASTPENYGYTF.

CDR3 sequence: CALKRDSQETQYF. DNA for the CDR3: TGTGCCCTCAAGAGGGACAGTCAAGAGACCCAGTACTTC. The chain couples TRBV21-1 to TRBJ2-5; the table names TRBD1, a call not compared with the DNA. TRBV21-1 is given as a pseudogene. CDR3 size: 13 residues.

The rearrangement joins TRBV30 to TRBJ2-7, with 9 nucleotides matching TRBD2. J lost 3 bases, V lost 3 bases, and 3 bases had no gene match. CDR1 and CDR2 (germline): GTSNPN, SVGIG (reference sequence). This CDR3 contains 13 residues. CDR3 nucleotides: TGTGCCTGGAGGACTAGCGGTATCTACGAGCAGTACTTC. It specifies CAWRTSGIYEQYF.

Comment on this clone: Other DNA sequences in the sample encode the same CDR3. The V call is TRBV9, the J call TRBJ1-2, with D unclear. CDR1 SGDLS and CDR2 YYNGEE come from the germline V gene. The CDR3 covers 13 residues. With 0 bases removed from V and 6 bases from J, the gap between germline ends came to 9 bases. The CDR3 region is CASSVGGGDGYTF. The CDR3 DNA reads TGTGCCAGCAGCGTAGGAGGTGGGGATGGCTACACCTTC.

The chain links TRBV7-9 to TRBJ2-7; 9 bases line up with TRBD1. V lost 5 bases and J lost 6; bases outside the gene matches: 5. Per germline, CDR1 SEHNR and CDR2 FQNEAQ (reference sequence). This CDR3 spans 13 amino acids. In nucleotides, the CDR3 is TGTGCCAGCAGCAGGGGACAGGGATCCGAGCAGTACTTC. It translates to CASSRGQGSEQYF.